This TCR beta chain was captured by sequencing in a study of response to subunit inactivated influenza vaccine. Germline V gives CDR1 MNHEY, CDR2 SVGAGI. V was trimmed by 0 bases and J by 7 bases, leaving 14 bases between them. This CDR3 contains 15 residues. From the RT-PCR reads, TCRdb called clonotypes with MiXCR, one entry per CDR3 protein. The sample has more than 600,000 distinct CDR3 sequences, approximately 18% seen once; the top ten hold about a tenth. The chain has TRBV6-5 and TRBJ2-3; D uncertain. The sequenced sample was PBMCs from blood, obtained more than 4 days after vaccination. The receptor comes from a man in his fifties or sixties who received an inactivated influenza vaccine. The CDR3 region is CASSYSMSELHTQYF. Written as DNA, the CDR3 is TGTGCCAGCAGTTACTCGATGTCGGAGTTACATACGCAGTATTTT.